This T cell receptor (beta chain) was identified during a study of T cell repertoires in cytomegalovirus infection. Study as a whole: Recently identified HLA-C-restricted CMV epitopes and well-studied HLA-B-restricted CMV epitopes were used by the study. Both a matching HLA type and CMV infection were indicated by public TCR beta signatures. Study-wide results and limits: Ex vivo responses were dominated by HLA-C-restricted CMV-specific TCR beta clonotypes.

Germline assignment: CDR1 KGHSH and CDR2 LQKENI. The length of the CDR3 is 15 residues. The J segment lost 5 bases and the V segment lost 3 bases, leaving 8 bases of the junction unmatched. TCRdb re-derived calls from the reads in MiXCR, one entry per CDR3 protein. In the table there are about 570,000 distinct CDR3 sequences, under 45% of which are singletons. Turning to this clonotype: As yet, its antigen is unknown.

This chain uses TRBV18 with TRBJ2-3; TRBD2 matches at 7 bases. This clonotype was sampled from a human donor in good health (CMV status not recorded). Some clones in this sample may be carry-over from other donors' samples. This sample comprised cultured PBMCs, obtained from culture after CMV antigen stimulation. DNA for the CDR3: TGTGCCAGCTCACCGTCCGCGGGAGCGGTAGATACGCAGTATTTT. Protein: CASSPSAGAVDTQYF.